This entry lists 14 T cell receptor beta chains sequenced from one sample in a study of OX40 agonist ivuxolimab in advanced cancers. Generated by immunoSEQ multiplex PCR, the TCRdb table keeps only in-frame clones and is missing some. The sample lists approximately 70,000 clones, approximately 80% occurring once. Source: CD4+ or CD8+ T cells sorted from blood, taken in a trial of the OX40 agonist ivuxolimab. The receptors were sampled from an adult with an advanced solid tumor such as melanoma, head and neck, liver or kidney cancer.

V is TRBV7-9 and J is TRBJ2-2; D call uncertain. Trimming left V 1 base short and J 6 bases short, with 6 bases between. Looked up from germline, CDR1 is SEHNR and CDR2 is FQNEAQ (reference sequence). The CDR3 is made up of 13 amino acids. This CDR3 is CASSLEGAGELFF. CDR3 coding DNA: TGTGCCAGCAGCTTAGAGGGTGCCGGGGAGCTGTTTTTT.

This chain uses TRBV2 with TRBJ2-5, with 10 bases lining up with TRBD2. V shed 7 bases, J shed 3 bases, and the junction held 5 bases outside the gene matches. The CDR3 totals 14 residues. CDR1 SNHLY and CDR2 FYNNEI come from the germline V gene. CDR3 nucleotides: TGTGCCAGCACCGCCGGGACTAGCGAAGAGACCCAGTACTTC. It codes for CASTAGTSEETQYF.

This chain connects TRBV6-5 to TRBJ1-2; D unresolved. The V gene lost 7 bases and the J gene lost 4 bases, with 16 bases spanning the gap. This CDR3 is built from 14 residues. Looked up from germline, CDR1 is MNHEY and CDR2 is SVGAGI. The chain's CDR3 is CASNDGHFTYGYTF. The CDR3 nucleotides are TGTGCCAGCAATGACGGCCATTTTACCTATGGCTACACCTTC.

The chain is built from TRBV5-1 and TRBJ2-7, with 12 bases matching TRBD2. The germline gives CDR1 SGHRS, CDR2 YFSETQ. CDR3 length: 16 residues. Losses at the gene ends were 0 bases for V and 4 bases for J; bases not matched to a gene: 5. The CDR3 DNA sequence: TGCGCCAGCAGCTTGGCTACCGGGACTAGCGGGTACGAGCAGTACTTC. It specifies CASSLATGTSGYEQYF.

V and J are TRBV28 and TRBJ1-2, with unresolved D. CDR3 length: 15 residues. Deletions cut 6 bases from V and 2 bases from J, with 16 bases between. Germline CDR1 is MDHEN and CDR2 is SYDVKM. CDR3 nucleotides: TGTGCCAGCAGCGCTCCCCAAGGTTTCAACTATGGCTACACCTTC. Protein sequence: CASSAPQGFNYGYTF.

J is TRBJ2-5 and V is TRBV19; 9 positions agree with TRBD2. Germline-derived CDR1 and CDR2 are LNHDA and SQIVND (reference sequence). Trimming at V came to 1 base and at J to 6 bases, leaving 6 bases not matched to a gene. The CDR3 sequence is 15 residues long. The CDR3 DNA reads TGTGCCAGTAGTATAGGGCGGGGGGGCGAGAAGACCCAGTACTTC. It translates to CASSIGRGGEKTQYF.

In DNA, the CDR3 is TGCGCCACCTCCGAGGGGACTAGCTCCTACGAGCAGTACTTC. It translates to CATSEGTSSYEQYF. The chain carries TRBV5-1 and TRBJ2-7; 8 nucleotides line up with TRBD2. V shed 9 bases and J 0 bases; nucleotides not matched to a gene: 8. The length of the CDR3 is 14 residues. Looked up from germline, CDR1 is SGHRS and CDR2 is YFSETQ.

The V call is TRBV5-4, the J call TRBJ1-1, with D unresolved. V was shortened by 4 bases and J by 9 bases, with 16 bases between the two germline ends. The CDR3 length is 13 residues. CDR1 is SGHNT and CDR2 is YYREEE in the germline V gene (reference sequence). CDR3 nucleotides: TGTGCCAGCAGCGTACGACCCGGGAGCCAAGCTTTCTTT. Residues: CASSVRPGSQAFF.

V usage is TRBV18 and J usage is TRBJ2-2; the D is unclear. Germline values: CDR1 KGHSH, CDR2 LQKENI. Trimming stripped 3 bases from V and 4 bases from J, with 9 bases between. The CDR3 has 14 residues. This CDR3 is CASSPGSVTGELFF. In nucleotides, the CDR3 is TGTGCCAGCTCACCGGGAAGCGTCACCGGGGAGCTGTTTTTT. The entire variable domain, with the rest obtained from reference TRBV18 and TRBJ2-2, is as follows: NAGVMQNPRHLVRRRGQEARLRCSPMKGHSHVYWYRQLPEEGLKFMVYLQKENIIDESGMPKERFSAEFPKEGPSILRIQQVVRGDSAAYFCASSPGSVTGELFFGEGSRLTVL.

The chain joins TRBV5-1 to TRBJ2-7, with TRBD2 identical over 13 bases. The CDR3 has 15 amino acids. Trimming cost V 4 bases and J 4 bases; bases outside gene matches: 5. Germline V lookup: CDR1 SGHRS, CDR2 YFSETQ. The CDR3 spells CASSRTSGGKYEQYF. The CDR3 DNA sequence: TGCGCCAGCAGCCGGACTAGCGGGGGAAAGTACGAGCAGTACTTC.

The chain has TRBV29-1 and TRBJ2-6; 8 bases map to TRBD1. Germline CDR1 is SQVTM and CDR2 is ANQGSEA. The CDR3 has 21 amino acids. V was clipped by 5 bases and J by 8 bases; unmatched bases: 29. CDR3 nucleotides: TGCAGCGTTAGGGGCGTGGGTACTCCGGGACAGGTCGTTCTATCACCCAACGTCCTGACTTTC. Its protein is CSVRGVGTPGQVVLSPNVLTF.

V gene TRBV6-1 combines with J gene TRBJ2-7; D is perhaps TRBD2 (5 bases). Trimming pared 1 base from V and 2 bases from J, leaving 18 bases between. The CDR3 runs to 17 residues. CDR1 and CDR2 (germline): MNHNS, SASEGT. CDR3 region: CASSEVGQLAQTYEQYF. The DNA for the CDR3 is TGTGCCAGCAGTGAAGTTGGGCAGCTAGCCCAGACCTACGAGCAGTACTTC.

The chain couples TRBV6-1 to TRBJ1-4; D might be TRBD1 (5 bases). The ends were cut back, 2 bases at V and 1 base at J, with 14 bases in the middle. The CDR3 covers 17 residues. CDR1 MNHNS and CDR2 SASEGT come from the germline V gene. CDR3 DNA sequence: TGTGCCAGCAGTGAATTCCCCCCTGGGGGAACTAATGAAAAACTGTTTTTT. Its translation: CASSEFPPGGTNEKLFF.

The chain carries TRBV2 and TRBJ2-7; no definite D call. Germline V gene data show CDR1 as SNHLY and CDR2 as FYNNEI. V lost 2 bases to trimming and J lost 2 bases, with 10 bases between them. This CDR3 region has 14 residues. Here the CDR3 reads CASSETRSAYEQYF. The CDR3 DNA reads TGTGCCAGCAGTGAAACCCGATCAGCCTACGAGCAGTACTTC.